This T cell receptor beta chain is drawn from a study of CD4 T cells in relation to SARS-CoV-2 and coronaviruses. Looking at the study overall: Convalescent patients were about eight males and 4 females; two were Hispanic. Study-wide points: Monoreactive clones expanded significantly more to SARS-CoV-2 than crossreactive clones did. The assay detects memory recall responses, not culture-primed primary responses.

Produced via immunoSEQ multiplex PCR; TCRdb's table is partial and in-frame only. Of under 45,000 clones listed, more than 70% are singletons. Sorted naive or memory CD4+ cells met CEF peptides for approximately ten days. The CDR3 extends over 13 amino acids. The V gene end was trimmed by 2 bases and the J gene end by 6 bases; junction bases not matched to a gene: 1. The germline V gene encodes CDR1 SQVTM and CDR2 ANQGSEA. Comments on this clone: No antigen is known for it.

What was sequenced was naive CD4+ T cells from PBMCs, cultured in vitro. Subset here: naive CD4+ T cells isolated by negative enrichment. V is TRBV29-1 and J is TRBJ2-2; 9 bases align to TRBD2. The clonotype was recovered from an adult with COVID-19. CDR3 residues: CSVEKREAGELFF. The CDR3 DNA follows: TGCAGCGTTGAAAAGCGGGAGGCCGGGGAGCTGTTTTTT.